This is a list of T cell receptor beta chains from one sample in a study of cytomegalovirus exposure and HLA in healthy donors. Sequencing was performed with immunoSEQ multiplex PCR; in TCRdb, only in-frame clones are kept and a portion is missing. The sample shows approximately 150,000 clones, about 70% of them seen only once. The sequenced material came from PBMCs. Every receptor here comes from a man under 40 in good health and CMV-seropositive. The CDR3 runs from the conserved cysteine through the conserved F or W. Fields, in order: clone size, V gene, J gene, D gene, CDR3 DNA, CDR3 protein. A D gene is named only where the DNA matches it firmly. Where a row states a size, it is once, few, many or the class of an expanded clone; other rows omit it.

>.|TRBV12-5|TRBJ1-4|.
TGTGCTAGTGGTTTGAGCCTACAGAGAACTAATGAAAAACTGTTTTTT
CASGLSLQRTNEKLFF
>once|TRBV9|TRBJ2-3|TRBD1
TGTGCCAGCAACCTCGGGACAGAGACACATACGCAGTATTTT
CASNLGTETHTQYF
>.|TRBV7-7|TRBJ2-2|.
TGTGCCAGCAGCTTCGGTGCGGGGTTTTATAGCGGGGAGCTGTTTTTT
CASSFGAGFYSGELFF
>.|TRBV6-6|TRBJ2-1|.
TGTGCCAGCAGTTCTCCCGACAGTTACAATGAGCAGTTCTTC
CASSSPDSYNEQFF
>.|TRBV6-6|TRBJ1-2|.
TGTGCCAGCAGTTCGAAAATACAGGGAACCTATGGCTACACCTTC
CASSSKIQGTYGYTF
>once|TRBV4-1|TRBJ1-2|TRBD1
TGCGCCAGCAGCCAAGAGCTCTCAGGGGGCGCGTATGGCTACACCTTC
CASSQELSGGAYGYTF
>.|TRBV6-5|TRBJ2-1|TRBD2
TGTGCCAGCAGGGATTTAGCGGGAGCAGACAATGAGCAGTTCTTC
CASRDLAGADNEQFF
>once|TRBV10-3|TRBJ2-7|.
TGTGCCATCAGTGAGTGGGAGGCCGAGCAGTACTTC
CAISEWEAEQYF
>.|TRBV6-1|TRBJ1-5|.
TGTGCCAGCAGTGCCAGCGGGTCCGGGAGGGGTCATCAGCCCCAGCATTTT
CASSASGSGRGHQPQHF
>.|TRBV10-2|TRBJ2-7|TRBD2
TGCGCCAGCATAACTAGCGGGAGGCGGGGCAACTACGAGCAGTACTTC
CASITSGRRGNYEQYF